The 25 T cell receptor beta chains reported below all come from one sample, sequenced in a study of blood T cell repertoires in COVID-19 (dated by TCRdb to between 2020 and 2021). The receptor library was made with the immunoSEQ multiplex PCR assay. TCRdb took over this immuneACCESS table, retaining in-frame rearrangements with V and J assigned. Such tables are incomplete; in checked studies, under half of the missing clones stem from an unresolved V gene, and the remainder is unexplained. The sample records around 230,000 clones, just over 85% of which are singletons. The ten most abundant clones make up more than 3.5% of the sample. Sequencing was done on a sample of PBMCs or T cells enriched from blood (not recorded which). These receptor sequences come from a middle-aged woman with acute COVID-19.

In nucleotides, the CDR3 is TGTGCCAGCAGCCGAGGGACAGGGGTAAACGACTATGGCTACACCTTC. Encoded protein: CASSRGTGVNDYGYTF. The chain carries TRBV5-4 and TRBJ1-2, with 10 positions matching TRBD1. Germline trimming cut 4 bases from V and 3 bases from J; bases unmatched to any gene: 9. Germline V gives CDR1 SGHNT, CDR2 YYREEE (reference sequence). The CDR3 runs 16 residues.

The chain joins TRBV4-1 to TRBJ2-1; D might be TRBD2 (6 bases). Germline CDR1 and CDR2: MGHRA and YSYEKL. Trimming pared 1 base from V and 0 bases from J, leaving 13 bases between. This CDR3 contains 17 residues. Here the CDR3 reads CASSQVRGLSSYNEQFF. DNA for the CDR3: TGCGCCAGCAGCCAAGTGCGGGGTCTAAGCTCCTACAATGAGCAGTTCTTC.

The rearrangement joins TRBV19 to TRBJ2-7; D gene uncertain. Germline values: CDR1 LNHDA, CDR2 SQIVND (reference sequence). Trimming removed 5 bases at V and 5 bases at J, with 16 bases between. CDR3 length: 14 amino acids. The CDR3 region is CASSPGLFLDEQYF. DNA of the CDR3: TGTGCCAGTAGTCCGGGTTTGTTCTTGGACGAGCAGTACTTC. The complete variable domain, with remaining parts taken from reference TRBV19 and TRBJ2-7, reads DGGITQSPKYLFRKEGQNVTLSCEQNLNHDAMYWYRQDPGQGLRLIYYSQIVNDFQKGDIAEGYSVSREKKESFPLTVTSAQKNPTAFYLCASSPGLFLDEQYFGPGTRLTVT.

The chain combines TRBV7-9 with TRBJ1-1; D gene ambiguous. The V end lost 5 bases, the J end lost 6 bases, and 10 bases lay between the germline ends. The germline gives CDR1 SEHNR, CDR2 FQNEAQ (reference sequence). The CDR3 runs 12 residues. In DNA, the CDR3 is TGTGCCAGCAGCAACCTAGAGCCTGAAGCTTTCTTT. It is translated as CASSNLEPEAFF.

V usage is TRBV7-2 and J usage is TRBJ2-2; TRBD1 aligns across 9 bases. The CDR3 length is 16 residues. The germline V gene has CDR1 SGHTA and CDR2 FQGNSA. The trim removed 5 bases at V and 1 base at J, leaving 5 bases unmatched. The CDR3 region is CASSAGTGRNTGELFF. CDR3 nucleotide sequence: TGTGCCAGCAGCGCCGGGACAGGGAGGAACACCGGGGAGCTGTTTTTT.

The chain recombines TRBV5-6 with TRBJ2-7; 11 nucleotides align to TRBD1. Germline V gives CDR1 SGHDT, CDR2 YYEEEE. The J segment lost 6 bases and the V segment lost 2 bases, leaving 7 bases of the junction unmatched. This CDR3 contains 15 residues. The CDR3 nucleotides are TGTGCCAGCAGCTTAATAGGGACAGGGGGAGTCGAGCAGTACTTC. It is translated as CASSLIGTGGVEQYF. The variable domain in full, completed from reference TRBV5-6 and TRBJ2-7, reads DAGVTQSPTHLIKTRGQQVTLRCSPKSGHDTVSWYQQALGQGPQFIFQYYEEEERQRGNFPDRFSGHQFPNYSSELNVNALLLGDSALYLCASSLIGTGGVEQYFGPGTRLTVT.

This clone was picked up one time. The chain has TRBV23-1 and TRBJ2-4; 9 nucleotides agree with TRBD2. TRBV23-1 is known as an ORF, though its function is uncertain. Losses at the gene ends were 0 bases for V and 2 bases for J; bases not matched to a gene: 8. The CDR3 has 18 amino acids. The CDR3 DNA sequence: TGCGCCAGCAGTCAATCGAACGGGCTAGCGGGGACCAAAAACATTCAGTACTTC. Its translation: CASSQSNGLAGTKNIQYF.

The rearrangement joins TRBV3-1 (or the pseudogene TRBV3-2) to TRBJ2-1; 7 bases are a match to TRBD1. Germline-derived CDR1 and CDR2 are LGHDT and YNNKEL (reference sequence). V shed 4 bases and J 0 bases; nucleotides not matched to a gene: 12. The CDR3 runs to 18 residues. The CDR3 DNA reads TGTGCCAGCAGCCCCACCGCGACAGGGAAGAGCTCCTACAATGAGCAGTTCTTC. This codes for CASSPTATGKSSYNEQFF.

The rearrangement joins TRBV19 to TRBJ1-5; a possible D gene is TRBD1 (6 bases). The CDR3 totals 13 residues. CDR1 is LNHDA and CDR2 is SQIVND in the germline V gene (reference sequence). The ends were cut back, 6 bases at V and 3 bases at J, with 9 bases in the middle. The CDR3 protein is CASSRQVNQPQHF. CDR3 nucleotides: TGTGCCAGTAGCCGACAGGTCAATCAGCCCCAGCATTTT.

This clone occurred a few times. The J gene is TRBJ2-7, the V gene TRBV10-1; maybe TRBD2 (7 bases). Trimming removed 9 bases from V and 3 bases from J, with 15 bases in between. The CDR3 spans 13 residues. Per germline, CDR1 WNHNN and CDR2 SYGVQD (reference sequence). The CDR3 protein is CARGGAVLYEQYV. Here the CDR3 DNA reads TGCGCCAGAGGGGGGGCGGTCCTCTACGAGCAGTACGTC.

The chain couples TRBV18 to TRBJ1-1, with D possibly TRBD1 on 5 matching bases. CDR1 is KGHSH and CDR2 is LQKENI in the germline V gene. V lost 3 bases, J lost 0 bases, and 8 bases lay in between. This CDR3 is 14 amino acids long. The CDR3 coding sequence is TGTGCCAGCTCACCTCCGGACATGAACACTGAAGCTTTCTTT. It codes for CASSPPDMNTEAFF.

V is TRBV4-1 and J is TRBJ1-2, with D unresolved. Per germline, CDR1 MGHRA and CDR2 YSYEKL. The CDR3 is 14 residues long. The V end was cut by 6 bases, the J end by 0 bases, with 11 bases between. As DNA, the CDR3 is TGCGCCAGCAGTCACTTAGCCCCTAACTATGGCTACACCTTC. Translation gives CASSHLAPNYGYTF.

The chain links TRBV27 to TRBJ1-1; D might be TRBD1 (5 bases). The CDR3 consists of 15 residues. CDR1 is MNHEY and CDR2 is SMNVEV in the germline V gene (reference sequence). V lost 6 bases to trimming and J lost 2 bases, with 16 bases between them. CDR3 loop: CASRDFGGGNTEAFF. The CDR3, as DNA: TGTGCCAGCAGGGATTTTGGGGGGGGAAACACTGAAGCTTTCTTT.

DNA of the CDR3: TGTGCCAGCAGCTTTGGGGCCGGCACAGATACGCAGTATTTT. Translating gives CASSFGAGTDTQYF. V is TRBV7-3 and J is TRBJ2-3, with D perhaps matching TRBD1 (5 bases). Germline CDR1 SGHTA, CDR2 FQGTGA. V lost 3 bases to trimming and J lost 1 base, with 8 bases between them. This CDR3 is built from 14 residues.

The gene calls are TRBV10-3 and TRBJ1-5, with D possibly being TRBD1 (6 bases). Trimming pared 8 bases from V and 5 bases from J, leaving 13 bases between. Per the germline V gene, CDR1 is ENHRY and CDR2 is SYGVKD. The CDR3 contains 13 residues. The CDR3 nucleotides are TGTGCCATCTCAAAACAGGGTGATCAGCCCCAGCATTTT. The encoded protein is CAISKQGDQPQHF.

The CDR3, as DNA: TGTGCCAGTAGTATAGGGAGGGGTAAGAATCAGCCCCAGCATTTT. Its protein is CASSIGRGKNQPQHF. V and J are TRBV19 and TRBJ1-5, with D possibly TRBD1 on 5 matching bases. V was trimmed by 1 base and J by 4 bases, leaving 11 bases between them. The germline V gene has CDR1 LNHDA and CDR2 SQIVND (reference sequence). The CDR3 contains 15 residues.

The V gene is TRBV15, the J gene TRBJ2-1; the D is unclear. Looked up from germline, CDR1 is LNHNV and CDR2 is YYDKDF (reference sequence). This CDR3 comprises 11 residues. V was shortened by 5 bases and J by 5 bases, with 4 bases between the two germline ends. The CDR3 protein is CATSVNNEQFF. CDR3 in DNA: TGTGCCACCAGCGTAAACAATGAGCAGTTCTTC.

The chain carries TRBV3-1 (or the pseudogene TRBV3-2) and TRBJ1-2; D is undetermined. Trimming pared 3 bases from V and 3 bases from J, leaving 14 bases between. The germline gives CDR1 LGHDT, CDR2 YNNKEL (reference sequence). The CDR3 has 15 residues. CDR3 sequence reads: CASSQAGAGDYGYTF. In DNA form, the CDR3 reads TGTGCCAGCAGCCAGGCGGGAGCCGGGGACTATGGCTACACCTTC.

The chain uses TRBV6-5 and TRBJ1-2; D is undetermined. CDR3 length: 14 amino acids. Trimming stripped 6 bases from V and 8 bases from J, with 19 bases between. Per germline, CDR1 MNHEY and CDR2 SVGAGI. This CDR3 is CASRAKEAGPGYTF. DNA for the CDR3: TGTGCCAGCAGAGCAAAGGAGGCAGGTCCCGGCTACACCTTC.

This chain uses TRBV7-9 with TRBJ2-5; 7 nucleotides agree with TRBD1. The CDR3 length is 15 residues. V shed 5 bases and J 0 bases; nucleotides not matched to a gene: 6. Germline loops: CDR1 SEHNR, CDR2 FQNEAQ (reference sequence). CDR3 bases: TGTGCCAGCAGCCCATATGGACAGGACCAAGAGACCCAGTACTTC. Protein: CASSPYGQDQETQYF. The variable domain in full, with the rest retrieved from reference TRBV7-9 and TRBJ2-5, is DTGVSQNPRHKITKRGQNVTFRCDPISEHNRLYWYRQTLGQGPEFLTYFQNEAQLEKSRLLSDRFSAERPKGSFSTLEIQRTEQGDSAMYLCASSPYGQDQETQYFGPGTRLLVL.

J is TRBJ1-6 and V is TRBV19; no definite D call. Per the germline V gene, CDR1 is LNHDA and CDR2 is SQIVND (reference sequence). V lost 7 bases and J 8 bases, leaving 9 bases between the germline ends. The CDR3 length is 12 residues. The CDR3 DNA is TGTGCCAGTAACTCTCACGATTCACCCCTCCACTTT. Residues: CASNSHDSPLHF.

V is TRBV18 and J is TRBJ2-3, with 8 bases fitting TRBD1. CDR1 is KGHSH, CDR2 LQKENI, per germline. V lost 1 base, J lost 5 bases, and 8 bases stayed unmatched. The CDR3 is 16 residues long. DNA for the CDR3: TGTGCCAGCTCACCACTAGGACAGGGTATAGGAGATACGCAGTATTTT. Amino acids: CASSPLGQGIGDTQYF.

This clone was recorded a few times. V is TRBV5-1 and J is TRBJ1-1; perhaps TRBD1 as D (6 bases). The V end lost 3 bases, the J end lost 1 base, and 10 bases lay between the germline ends. Germline V gives CDR1 SGHRS, CDR2 YFSETQ. This CDR3 contains 14 residues. The chain's CDR3 is CASSSGTKNTEAFF. DNA of the CDR3: TGCGCCAGCAGCTCCGGGACAAAGAACACTGAAGCTTTCTTT.

The chain couples TRBV9 to TRBJ2-5; 7 positions agree with TRBD2. The CDR3 is 14 residues long. Germline loops: CDR1 SGDLS, CDR2 YYNGEE. V was pared by 3 bases and J by 3 bases, with 5 bases of the junction left unmatched. The CDR3 here is CASSALGGEETQYF. The CDR3 DNA follows: TGTGCCAGCAGCGCCCTTGGGGGGGAAGAGACCCAGTACTTC. Looking up the rest from reference TRBV9 and TRBJ2-5 gives the full variable domain: DSGVTQTPKHLITATGQRVTLRCSPRSGDLSVYWYQQSLDQGLQFLIQYYNGEERAKGNILERFSAQQFPDLHSELNLSSLELGDSALYFCASSALGGEETQYFGPGTRLLVL.

The chain uses TRBV6-5 and TRBJ2-7, with 7 bases identical to TRBD1. V trimming: 6 bases; J trimming: 0 bases; junction bases outside the gene matches: 5. The CDR3 sequence is 14 residues long. CDR1 is MNHEY, CDR2 SVGAGI, per germline. The CDR3 here is CASSRNRGSYEQYF. The CDR3 bases are TGTGCCAGCAGCCGTAACAGGGGCTCCTACGAGCAGTACTTC.